This T cell receptor (beta chain) derives from a study of T cells in Graves' hyperthyroidism and ophthalmopathy. Newly diagnosed hyperthyroidism, duration under 2 months, in patients aged 18 to 65. Blood sampling occurred at first hyperthyroidism diagnosis, ahead of any ophthalmopathy symptoms. Source material for PBMCs was more than 7.5 ml fresh peripheral blood. This clonotype was detected many times. Its antigen is currently unknown. Study conclusions and caveats: Ophthalmopathy got predicted by the model a median approximately 6.3 months before its onset.

J lost 0 bases, V lost 5 bases, and 11 bases had no gene match. The CDR3 loop spans 17 amino acids. RNA transcripts gave rise to amplified TCR beta CDR3 regions. HTBI primers were employed in a first-round RT-PCR of the TCR CDR3. Via MiXCR, TCRdb re-called the multiplex PCR reads, giving one row per CDR3 protein. This table has 300,000 to 450,000 distinct CDR3 sequences, about 18% appearing once. V and J are TRBV12-3 or TRBV12-4 and TRBJ2-5, with TRBD2 identical over 8 bases. The sample consisted of blood. The receptor's source is a woman aged 30 to 39 with Graves' hyperthyroidism that later progressed to Graves' ophthalmopathy. In DNA form, the CDR3 reads TGTGCCAGCAGTCCCCCGGGGGGGAGACGGAACCAAGAGACCCAGTACTTC. As protein: CASSPPGGRRNQETQYF.